The rows below give T cell receptor beta chains drawn from one sample of a study of T-cell memory formation after mild COVID-19. In TCRdb, the 5' RACE reads were re-called with MiXCR into one record per CDR3 protein. The sample has about 350,000 distinct CDR3 sequences; roughly 13% are singletons. Input material: PBMCs or a T cell subset sorted from them (not recorded which). All receptors come from a man in his late teens or twenties who had mild COVID-19 (a few samples of this study predate the infection). Cell type and time point are not known. CDR3s include the opening cysteine and the closing phenylalanine or tryptophan. The D gene is left open where the match is weak. The size field is filled for only some rows; it gives once, few, many or a size class.

TRBV12-3/TRBV12-4	few	.	TRBJ1-2	TGTGCCAGCAGTTTAGCGCAAGGCTATGGCTACACCTTC	CASSLAQGYGYTF
TRBV12-3/TRBV12-4	many	.	TRBJ1-5	TGTGCCAGCAGGCAATCAGTGGTTCAGCCCCAGCATTTT	CASRQSVVQPQHF
TRBV9	.	.	TRBJ2-1	TGTGCCAGCAGCGGAGGGTTGGATGAGCAGTTCTTC	CASSGGLDEQFF
TRBV7-3	few	.	TRBJ2-1	TGTGCCAGCAGCTTTACTGGCCGGGGTGAGCAGTTCTTC	CASSFTGRGEQFF
TRBV21-1	.	.	TRBJ1-5	TGTGCCAGCAGCAAAGACAGGGGGCGTCAGCCCCAGCATTTT	CASSKDRGRQPQHF
TRBV5-1	many	TRBD2	TRBJ2-3	TGCGCCAGCAGCTTGTCCCCTAGCGGCCCTAGCACAGATACGCAGTATTTT	CASSLSPSGPSTDTQYF
TRBV3-1	.	.	TRBJ2-2	TGTGCCAGCAGCCCGGGACACAGTAACCCCGGGGAGCTGTTTTTT	CASSPGHSNPGELFF
TRBV7-9	few	TRBD2	TRBJ2-3	TGTGCCAGCAGCTTACGGTCTAGCGGGGGGACCTCCACAGATACGCAGTATTTT	CASSLRSSGGTSTDTQYF
TRBV12-3/TRBV12-4	many	.	TRBJ1-1	TGTGCCAGCAGCTATAGCTATGGAAACACTGAAGCTTTCTTT	CASSYSYGNTEAFF
TRBV7-9	.	.	TRBJ1-4	TGTGCCAGCAGCTTATTCGGGGAAGAAAAACTGTTTTTT	CASSLFGEEKLFF
TRBV4-3	many	.	TRBJ1-6	TGCGCCAGCAGCCAAGTAGTTTGGGACACACTTAATTCACCCCTCCACTTT	CASSQVVWDTLNSPLHF